The 5 T cell receptor beta chains presented below share a single source sample, sequenced in a study of graft-versus-host responses after intestinal transplantation. Sequencing used immunoSEQ multiplex PCR; TCRdb keeps in-frame clones, though not all of them. The sample comprises tens of thousands of clones, 94% of which are singletons, and 0.15% to 0.2% rests with the top ten. Their antigens are not known. The specimen was unstimulated CD4+ T cells sorted from spleen or lymph node cells, collected before transplant. The source is a human donor who was the organ donor for an intestinal transplant.

The CDR3 is CASSFQGLNYGYTF. The CDR3 DNA follows: TGCGCCAGCAGCTTTCAGGGTCTCAACTATGGCTACACCTTC. The V and J genes are TRBV5-1 and TRBJ1-2; D might be TRBD1 (5 bases). Deletions cut 2 bases from V and 2 bases from J, with 10 bases between. CDR3 size: 14 residues. CDR1 is SGHRS, CDR2 YFSETQ, per germline.

This chain uses TRBV6-6 with TRBJ1-1; D call uncertain. The CDR3 loop spans 14 amino acids. The germline CDR1 and CDR2 sequences are MNHNY and SVGAGI (reference sequence). Trimming cost V 8 bases and J 0 bases, with 13 bases left between them. In DNA, the CDR3 is TGTGCCAGCGAGAGGGAGAAGATGAACACTGAAGCTTTCTTT. Translated: CASEREKMNTEAFF.

In regard to this clone: At the DNA level, this CDR3 is encoded by other sequences in the same sample as well. The chain uses TRBV9 and TRBJ1-3; D gene ambiguous. This CDR3 is 13 amino acids long. Trimming removed 0 bases from V and 1 base from J, with 2 bases in between. Germline V lookup: CDR1 SGDLS, CDR2 YYNGEE. CDR3 DNA: TGTGCCAGCAGCGTAGGGTCTGGAAACACCATATATTTT. Its translation is CASSVGSGNTIYF.

V is TRBV11-2 and J is TRBJ2-2, with D hard to call. With 6 bases removed from V and 1 base from J, the gap between germline ends came to 3 bases. CDR1 is SGHAT, CDR2 FQNNGV, per germline. This CDR3 has 12 amino acids. The CDR3 DNA sequence: TGTGCCAGCAGGGTGAACACCGGGGAGCTGTTTTTT. This gives the protein CASRVNTGELFF.

J is TRBJ1-1 and V is TRBV18; possibly TRBD1 for D (6 bases). The CDR3 extends over 16 amino acids. Per the germline V gene, CDR1 is KGHSH and CDR2 is LQKENI. V was pared by 3 bases and J by 1 base, with 15 bases between. This chain's CDR3 is CASSPPQATGNTEAFF. CDR3 nucleotides: TGTGCCAGCTCACCGCCCCAGGCGACAGGGAACACTGAAGCTTTCTTT. Full variable domain (missing parts from reference TRBV18 and TRBJ1-1): NAGVMQNPRHLVRRRGQEARLRCSPMKGHSHVYWYRQLPEEGLKFMVYLQKENIIDESGMPKERFSAEFPKEGPSILRIQQVVRGDSAAYFCASSPPQATGNTEAFFGQGTRLTVV.